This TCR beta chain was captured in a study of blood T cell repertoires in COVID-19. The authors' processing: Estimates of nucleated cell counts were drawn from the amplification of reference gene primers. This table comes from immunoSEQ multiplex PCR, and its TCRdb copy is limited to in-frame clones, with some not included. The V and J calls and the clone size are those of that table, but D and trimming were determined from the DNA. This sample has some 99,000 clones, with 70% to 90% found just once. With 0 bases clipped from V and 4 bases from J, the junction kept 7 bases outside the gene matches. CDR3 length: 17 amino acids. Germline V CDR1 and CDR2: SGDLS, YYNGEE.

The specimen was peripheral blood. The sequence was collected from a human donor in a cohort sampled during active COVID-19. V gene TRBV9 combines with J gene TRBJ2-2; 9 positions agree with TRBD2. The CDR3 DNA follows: TGTGCCAGCAGCGTAGGAGGTATAGCGGGGGTCACCGGGGAGCTGTTTTTT. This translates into CASSVGGIAGVTGELFF.